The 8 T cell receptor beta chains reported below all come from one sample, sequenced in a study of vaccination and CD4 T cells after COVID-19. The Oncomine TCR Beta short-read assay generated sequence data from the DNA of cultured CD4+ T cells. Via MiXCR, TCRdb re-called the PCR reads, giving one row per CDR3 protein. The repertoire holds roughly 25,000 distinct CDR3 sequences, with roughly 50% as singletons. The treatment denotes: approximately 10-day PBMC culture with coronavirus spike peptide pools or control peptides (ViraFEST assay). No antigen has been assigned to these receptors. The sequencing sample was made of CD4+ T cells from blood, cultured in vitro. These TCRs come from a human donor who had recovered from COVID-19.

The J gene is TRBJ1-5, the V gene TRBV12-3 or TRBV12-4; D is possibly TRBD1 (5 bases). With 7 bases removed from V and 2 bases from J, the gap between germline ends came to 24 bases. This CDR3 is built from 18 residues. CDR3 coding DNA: TGTGCCAGCACCCTGGGGAGGGGCCTCCAAGGGGGCAATCAGCCCCAGCATTTT. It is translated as CASTLGRGLQGGNQPQHF.

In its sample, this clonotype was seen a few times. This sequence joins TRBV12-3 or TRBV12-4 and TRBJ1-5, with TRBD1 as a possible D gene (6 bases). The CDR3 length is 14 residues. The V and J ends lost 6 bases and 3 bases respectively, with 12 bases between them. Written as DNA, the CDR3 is TGTGCCAGCAGACGTGGACAGAACAATCAGCCCCAGCATTTT. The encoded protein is CASRRGQNNQPQHF.

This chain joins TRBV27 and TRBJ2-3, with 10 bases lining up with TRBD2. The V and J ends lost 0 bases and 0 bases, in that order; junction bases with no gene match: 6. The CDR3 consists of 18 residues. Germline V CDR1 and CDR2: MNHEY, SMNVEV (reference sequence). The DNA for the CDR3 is TGTGCCAGCAGTTTATCCGGCCCTAGCGGGAGTAGCACAGATACGCAGTATTTT. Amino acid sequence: CASSLSGPSGSSTDTQYF.

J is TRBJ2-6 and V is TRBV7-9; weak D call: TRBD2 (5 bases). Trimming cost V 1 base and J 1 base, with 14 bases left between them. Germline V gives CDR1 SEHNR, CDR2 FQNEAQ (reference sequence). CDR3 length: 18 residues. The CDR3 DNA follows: TGTGCCAGCAGCTTAGGACGGGGTACAACGTCTGGGGCCAACGTCCTGACTTTC. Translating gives CASSLGRGTTSGANVLTF.

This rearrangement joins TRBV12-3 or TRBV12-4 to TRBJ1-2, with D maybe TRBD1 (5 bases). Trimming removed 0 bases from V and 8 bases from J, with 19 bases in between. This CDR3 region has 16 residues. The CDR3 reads CASSLAGIRDYVGYTF. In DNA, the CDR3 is TGTGCCAGCAGTTTAGCGGGTATCAGGGATTACGTCGGCTACACCTTC.

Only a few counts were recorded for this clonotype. CDR3: CASSTQSGSPWEKLFF. Written as DNA, the CDR3 is TGTGCCAGCAGCACCCAATCCGGGTCCCCTTGGGAAAAACTGTTTTTT. The rearrangement uses TRBV7-2 and TRBJ1-4; D unclear. Trimming shortened V by 5 bases and J by 8 bases, and 21 bases separated the two germline ends. Germline assignment: CDR1 SGHTA and CDR2 FQGNSA. The CDR3 sequence is 16 residues long.

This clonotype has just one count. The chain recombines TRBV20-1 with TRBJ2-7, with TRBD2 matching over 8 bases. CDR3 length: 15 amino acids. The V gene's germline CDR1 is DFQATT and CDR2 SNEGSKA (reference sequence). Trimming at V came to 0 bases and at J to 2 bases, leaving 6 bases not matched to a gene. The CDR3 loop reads CSARDLGREAYEQYF. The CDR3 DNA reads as TGCAGTGCTAGAGATCTAGGGCGGGAGGCCTACGAGCAGTACTTC.

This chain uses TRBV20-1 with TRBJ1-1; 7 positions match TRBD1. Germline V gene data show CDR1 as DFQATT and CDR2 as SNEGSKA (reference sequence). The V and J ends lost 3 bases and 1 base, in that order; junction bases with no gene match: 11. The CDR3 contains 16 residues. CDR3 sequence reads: CSARSAEGTANTEAFF. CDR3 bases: TGCAGTGCTAGGTCGGCCGAGGGGACAGCGAACACTGAAGCTTTCTTT.